The clone carrying this T cell receptor (beta chain) was seen many times. Exclusion of patients followed from uncontrolled infection, other autoimmune disease, pregnancy or lactation. Every diagnosis used clinical symptoms, serum thyroxine and TRAb, thyroid ultrasound and orbital computed tomography. The PBMCs were sourced from fresh peripheral blood (around 9.9 ml). The data originate from a study of T cells in Graves' hyperthyroidism and ophthalmopathy. V shed 2 bases and J shed 6 bases, with 13 bases lying between them. CDR3 length equals 14 residues. Looked up from germline, CDR1 is MNHNS and CDR2 is SASEGT. RNA transcripts yielded amplified TCR beta CDR3 regions. A first-round RT-PCR of the TCR CDR3 used the HTBI primer set. TCRdb called the multiplex PCR reads again in MiXCR, with one record for every CDR3 protein. The sample has under 350,000 distinct CDR3 sequences, 15% to 20% seen once.

Material for sequencing was blood. The receptor's source is a woman in her 50s with Graves' hyperthyroidism. The chain carries TRBV6-1 and TRBJ1-1; D is perhaps TRBD1 (5 bases). CDR3 coding DNA: TGTGCCAGCAGTGAACCGGGACGGTGGTCTGAAGCTTTCTTT. This encodes CASSEPGRWSEAFF.